Listed here is a single TCR beta chain. The protocol was immunoSEQ multiplex PCR, while the TCRdb copy is restricted to in-frame clones and leaves out a portion. The data show fewer than 250,000 clones, more than 80% seen once. This entry comes from a study of blood T cell repertoires in COVID-19. Germline V CDR1 and CDR2: SGDLS, YYNGEE. Trimming pared 4 bases from V and 0 bases from J, leaving 16 bases between. The CDR3 length is 16 residues. This receptor was identified in a man aged 30 to 45 with COVID-19, enrolled during active disease. Sequencing was performed on peripheral blood. The chain combines TRBV9 with TRBJ2-5; possible D gene TRBD2, 6 bases. The CDR3 DNA is TGTGCCAGCAGCCCACGTATTGGGGGGTACCAAGAGACCCAGTACTTC. It codes for CASSPRIGGYQETQYF.